Below are 18 T cell receptor beta chains sequenced from a single sample in a study of T cell repertoires and HLA-DP antigens. No antigen is known for these receptors. Repertoires were generated with immunoSEQ multiplex PCR, while TCRdb's copy carries only in-frame clones and drops some. The sample holds 90,000 to 130,000 clones; 80% to 95% are singletons and the top ten take 0.25% to 0.3%. The specimen was CD4+ T cells from PBMCs. These receptors were taken from a woman aged 18 to 35 in good health and CMV-seronegative.

The chain combines TRBV30 with TRBJ2-2, with TRBD2 identical over 9 bases. V trimming: 3 bases; J trimming: 0 bases; junction bases outside the gene matches: 8. Germline V gene data show CDR1 as GTSNPN and CDR2 as SVGIG (reference sequence). CDR3 length equals 17 residues. In DNA form, the CDR3 reads TGTGCCTGGAGCGTCCGGGCGGGAGGGACGAACACCGGGGAGCTGTTTTTT. Its translation: CAWSVRAGGTNTGELFF.

The genes are TRBV11-3 and TRBJ2-1; D uncertain. In germline, CDR1 is SGHNT, CDR2 YENEEA. This CDR3 spans 13 amino acids. The V gene lost 3 bases and the J gene lost 0 bases, with 3 bases spanning the gap. The CDR3 coding sequence is TGTGCCAGCAGCTTCGGCTCCTACAATGAGCAGTTCTTC. Translation gives CASSFGSYNEQFF.

The chain uses TRBV5-1 and TRBJ2-1; the match to TRBD1 covers 9 bases. Trimming at V came to 4 bases and at J to 6 bases, leaving 8 bases not matched to a gene. The germline V gene has CDR1 SGHRS and CDR2 YFSETQ. There are 15 residues in the CDR3. The CDR3 sequence is CASSPGTGRINEQFF. In nucleotides, the CDR3 is TGCGCCAGCAGCCCTGGGACAGGGCGAATCAATGAGCAGTTCTTC.

This chain connects TRBV5-1 to TRBJ2-1, with TRBD2 matching over 9 bases. CDR3 length: 16 amino acids. With V trimmed by 0 bases and J by 4 bases, 5 bases remained unmatched. Germline CDR1 SGHRS, CDR2 YFSETQ. The DNA for the CDR3 is TGCGCCAGCAGCTTGGAGGGGCTAGCGGGGTACAATGAGCAGTTCTTC. Translating it yields CASSLEGLAGYNEQFF.

The rearrangement links TRBV28 to TRBJ2-2; D is undetermined. CDR1 and CDR2 (germline): MDHEN, SYDVKM. Between the trimmed V and J ends, which lost 6 bases and 0 bases, there was a span of 17 bases. The CDR3 runs to 17 residues. The CDR3 protein is CASSSGTKGSNTGELFF. CDR3 sequence (DNA): TGTGCCAGCAGCTCGGGCACCAAGGGATCGAACACCGGGGAGCTGTTTTTT.

This chain links TRBV2 with TRBJ1-6; no clear D gene. The CDR3 runs to 15 residues. The germline CDR1 and CDR2 sequences are SNHLY and FYNNEI. V was trimmed by 7 bases and J by 5 bases, leaving 15 bases between them. The CDR3 coding sequence is TGTGCCAGCACGCGCGAGCAGGACGATAATTCACCCCTCCACTTT. Its translation is CASTREQDDNSPLHF.

This clone appeared once. Other DNA sequences in the same sample also yield this CDR3. This chain uses TRBV5-1 with TRBJ2-5; D is ambiguous. Germline CDR1 is SGHRS and CDR2 is YFSETQ. CDR3 length: 11 amino acids. V lost 1 base, J lost 5 bases, and 3 bases lay in between. The CDR3 DNA reads TGCGCCAGCAGCTTGCAGGAGACCCAGTACTTC. Protein sequence: CASSLQETQYF. Supplemented by reference TRBV5-1 and TRBJ2-5, the full variable domain reads KAGVTQTPRYLIKTRGQQVTLSCSPISGHRSVSWYQQTPGQGLQFLFEYFSETQRNKGNFPGRFSGRQFSNSRSEMNVSTLELGDSALYLCASSLQETQYFGPGTRLLVL.

V gene TRBV2 combines with J gene TRBJ1-6; TRBD1 might be the D (5 bases). The germline CDR1 and CDR2 sequences are SNHLY and FYNNEI. The germline V and J ends were trimmed by 5 bases and 2 bases, with 10 bases remaining between them. This CDR3 spans 15 amino acids. This chain's CDR3 is CASSRQGPYNSPLHF. The CDR3 DNA follows: TGTGCCAGCAGTAGGCAGGGACCCTATAATTCACCCCTCCACTTT.

The V gene is TRBV15, the J gene TRBJ2-1; TRBD2 matches 11 bases. After removal of 6 bases from V and 7 bases from J, the junction contained 8 bases not matched to a gene. The CDR3 spans 15 residues. In germline, CDR1 is LNHNV, CDR2 YYDKDF (reference sequence). As DNA, the CDR3 is TGTGCCACCAGTACGCTAGCGGGAGGTCGAAATGAGCAGTTCTTC. This translates into CATSTLAGGRNEQFF.

This rearrangement joins TRBV11-2 to TRBJ2-5; the D gene is possibly TRBD1 (5 bases). The V end was cut by 0 bases, the J end by 5 bases, with 10 bases between. CDR1 is SGHAT and CDR2 is FQNNGV in the germline V gene. This CDR3 has 14 residues. As DNA, the CDR3 is TGTGCCAGCAGCTTAGAAGGGGTTTTCGAGACCCAGTACTTC. This encodes CASSLEGVFETQYF.

In this sample, this clone turned up once. The J gene is TRBJ2-3, the V gene TRBV5-1; no definite D call. The CDR3 loop spans 14 amino acids. Germline V gives CDR1 SGHRS, CDR2 YFSETQ. The ends were cut back, 4 bases at V and 4 bases at J, with 13 bases in the middle. CDR3 amino acids: CASSPGLVADTQYF. CDR3 DNA: TGCGCCAGCAGCCCGGGCTTAGTCGCAGATACGCAGTATTTT.

CDR3: CASSYFGGQGIGYTF. Here the CDR3 DNA reads TGTGCCAGCAGCTACTTTGGAGGACAGGGGATTGGCTACACCTTC. The V call is TRBV7-8, the J call TRBJ1-2; 9 nucleotides align to TRBD1. The germline gives CDR1 SGHVS, CDR2 FQNEAQ. CDR3 length: 15 amino acids. The V gene end was trimmed by 4 bases and the J gene end by 7 bases; junction bases not matched to a gene: 10.

This clone occurred once. This chain connects TRBV5-6 to TRBJ2-2; maybe TRBD2 (6 bases). Per the germline V gene, CDR1 is SGHDT and CDR2 is YYEEEE. V lost 7 bases to trimming and J lost 0 bases, with 13 bases between them. The CDR3 contains 15 residues. CDR3 amino acids: CASRRRGANTGELFF. CDR3 bases: TGTGCCAGCCGACGGAGGGGCGCGAACACCGGGGAGCTGTTTTTT.

V gene TRBV11-2 combines with J gene TRBJ2-1, with 9 bases matching TRBD2. There are 12 residues in the CDR3. CDR1 is SGHAT, CDR2 FQNNGV, per germline. With V trimmed by 3 bases and J by 13 bases, 4 bases remained unmatched. The CDR3 loop is CASSFSGGPQFF. CDR3 DNA: TGTGCCAGCAGCTTTAGCGGGGGCCCTCAGTTCTTC.

The chain has TRBV10-3 and TRBJ1-2; 7 bases map to TRBD1. Germline CDR1 reads ENHRY; CDR2 reads SYGVKD. V shed 3 bases, J shed 2 bases, and the junction held 6 bases outside the gene matches. This CDR3 spans 15 amino acids. The CDR3 coding sequence is TGTGCCATCAGTGAACCTACGACAGGGAACTATGGCTACACCTTC. Translated: CAISEPTTGNYGYTF.

The chain has TRBV27 and TRBJ1-2, with 7 bases identical to TRBD1. From germline, CDR1 is MNHEY and CDR2 SMNVEV (reference sequence). The V and J ends lost 1 base and 9 bases, in that order; junction bases with no gene match: 17. The CDR3 sequence is 17 residues long. The CDR3 region is CASSLFATGIYPERYTF. DNA of the CDR3: TGTGCCAGCAGTTTATTCGCGACAGGGATTTACCCAGAACGCTACACCTTC.

The chain couples TRBV27 to TRBJ1-5; D gene uncertain. The CDR3 extends over 13 amino acids. V was cut by 9 bases and J by 3 bases, with 12 bases left in between. Germline CDR1 is MNHEY and CDR2 is SMNVEV (reference sequence). The CDR3 DNA reads TGTGCCAGGATTAAACAGAACAATCAGCCCCAGCATTTT. It is translated as CARIKQNNQPQHF.

Of note for this clone: Additional DNA sequences in this sample encode the identical CDR3. This chain uses TRBV29-1 with TRBJ1-1; 7 nucleotides agree with TRBD1. This CDR3 has 13 residues. The germline V gene has CDR1 SQVTM and CDR2 ANQGSEA. V shed 5 bases and J 0 bases; nucleotides not matched to a gene: 3. CDR3 sequence reads: CSVRTGMNTEAFF. As DNA, the CDR3 is TGCAGCGTTCGGACAGGCATGAACACTGAAGCTTTCTTT.